These T cell receptor beta chains were read from a single sample in a study of regulatory T cells in long-lasting Graves disease. TCRdb ran MiXCR on the multiplex PCR reads and lists one entry per CDR3 protein. There are about 620,000 distinct CDR3 sequences in the sample; roughly 15% occur only once, and 18% lies in the top ten. This same sample was also taken into another study, of T cells in Graves' hyperthyroidism and ophthalmopathy.

Sample: peripheral blood mononuclear cells (PBMCs), taken at new diagnosis, from a patient treated with antithyroid drugs. The receptors stem from a woman aged 25 to 39 with Graves disease. CDR3s include the opening cysteine and the closing phenylalanine or tryptophan.

len	j_gene	v_gene	CDR3aa
13	TRBJ1-4	TRBV28	CASTSGANEKLFF
16	TRBJ2-6	TRBV12-3/TRBV12-4	CASSFDRNSGANVLTF
16	TRBJ1-6	TRBV7-2	CASSHGTGQNNSPLHF
18	TRBJ1-4	TRBV9	CASSAGRIIAATNEKLFF
13	TRBJ1-5	TRBV10-3	CASGQQSNQPQHF
13	TRBJ1-2	TRBV7-2	CASQPQGVEGYTF
13	TRBJ2-1	TRBV30	CAWSRGTYNEQFF
13	TRBJ1-2	TRBV13	CASSLRILDGYTF
15	TRBJ2-7	TRBV3-1	CASSQVKAGVYEQYF
15	TRBJ1-5	TRBV6-5	CASSLDRVGNQPQHF
15	TRBJ1-5	TRBV19	CATKGSGQYNQPQHF